The rows below give T cell receptor beta chains drawn from one sample of a study of T-cell reconstitution after alpha-beta-depleted transplantation in children. TCRdb independently ran MiXCR on the PCR reads; one entry per CDR3 protein. The sample consists of some 200,000 distinct CDR3 sequences, roughly 9.1% of them appearing once. The source material was PBMCs, mostly from graft donor cells, sampled 360 days after TCRalphabeta/CD19-depleted stem cell transplant. These receptors were collected from a male patient aged 2-10 years who had a stem cell transplant for acute myeloid leukemia, so the T cells may come from the graft donor. The CDR3 runs from the conserved cysteine through the conserved F or W. Each record gives: clone size, V gene, D gene, J gene, CDR3 DNA, CDR3 protein. D genes are given only for firm matches. The size entry is marked missing in some rows and otherwise reads once, few, many or a size class.

clone_size: few; v_call: TRBV7-8; d_call: NA; j_call: TRBJ2-7; cdr3_nt: TGTGCCAGCAGCTTAGCCCTGGTCCGCCGGGGCGAGCAGTACTTC; cdr3_aa: CASSLALVRRGEQYF
clone_size: many; v_call: TRBV12-3/TRBV12-4; d_call: NA; j_call: TRBJ2-2; cdr3_nt: TGTGCCACCTGGAAGGCGCCCCTTATTCGGAACACCGGGGAGCTGTTTTTT; cdr3_aa: CATWKAPLIRNTGELFF
clone_size: few; v_call: TRBV9; d_call: NA; j_call: TRBJ1-2; cdr3_nt: TGTGCCAGCGGACCCGGACAGCTTTCCTATGGCTACACCTTC; cdr3_aa: CASGPGQLSYGYTF
clone_size: many; v_call: TRBV2; d_call: NA; j_call: TRBJ2-6; cdr3_nt: TGTGCCAGCAGATCCAGATTCTCTGGGGCCAACGTCCTGACTTTC; cdr3_aa: CASRSRFSGANVLTF
clone_size: few; v_call: TRBV5-6; d_call: NA; j_call: TRBJ2-7; cdr3_nt: TGTGCCAGCAGCCCTGGACAGCTACGATCCTACGAGCAGTACTTC; cdr3_aa: CASSPGQLRSYEQYF
clone_size: few; v_call: TRBV5-1; d_call: NA; j_call: TRBJ1-5; cdr3_nt: TGCGCCAGCAGCTTGTATTCTGGCCAGCCCCAGCATTTT; cdr3_aa: CASSLYSGQPQHF
clone_size: many; v_call: TRBV29-1; d_call: TRBD2; j_call: TRBJ2-1; cdr3_nt: TGCAGCGTTGAAGAATCTGGCGCTAGCGGGTACAATGAGCAGTTCTTC; cdr3_aa: CSVEESGASGYNEQFF
clone_size: few; v_call: TRBV15; d_call: TRBD2; j_call: TRBJ2-7; cdr3_nt: TGTGCCACCAGCAGAGATCCGACCCTAGCGGGAGCGGTGTACTTC; cdr3_aa: CATSRDPTLAGAVYF
clone_size: few; v_call: TRBV12-3/TRBV12-4; d_call: NA; j_call: TRBJ2-1; cdr3_nt: TGTGCCAGCAGTCCTCCGGACAATCCCTACAATGAGCAGTTCTTC; cdr3_aa: CASSPPDNPYNEQFF
clone_size: NA; v_call: TRBV12-5; d_call: NA; j_call: TRBJ1-4; cdr3_nt: TGTGCTAGTGGTTTGACAACGGGCCGGGGGTATGAAAAACTGTTTTTT; cdr3_aa: CASGLTTGRGYEKLFF
clone_size: many; v_call: TRBV20-1; d_call: TRBD1; j_call: TRBJ2-5; cdr3_nt: TGCAGTGCTAGAGGGACAGGGGGCCGGTCCCAGTACTTC; cdr3_aa: CSARGTGGRSQYF
clone_size: many; v_call: TRBV10-3; d_call: NA; j_call: TRBJ2-2; cdr3_nt: TGTGCCATTTTTAAGAACACCGGGGAGCTGTTTTTT; cdr3_aa: CAIFKNTGELFF
clone_size: NA; v_call: TRBV29-1; d_call: NA; j_call: TRBJ2-7; cdr3_nt: TGCAGCGTTGACCGGGATGGTGACGAGCAGTACTTC; cdr3_aa: CSVDRDGDEQYF
clone_size: NA; v_call: TRBV20-1; d_call: TRBD2; j_call: TRBJ2-1; cdr3_nt: TGCAGTGCTAGAGATAATTCCGCGGGAGACTATTTC; cdr3_aa: CSARDNSAGDYF
clone_size: NA; v_call: TRBV11-1; d_call: TRBD1; j_call: TRBJ1-1; cdr3_nt: TGTGCCAGCAGCTTACTCCCGTTAACAGGGGGGACAGGGAACACTGAAGCTTTCTTT; cdr3_aa: CASSLLPLTGGTGNTEAFF
clone_size: few; v_call: TRBV7-2; d_call: NA; j_call: TRBJ2-4; cdr3_nt: TGTGCCAGCAGCTTAGCCCTGACTTCTTCCAAAAACATTCAGTACTTC; cdr3_aa: CASSLALTSSKNIQYF
clone_size: many; v_call: TRBV5-1; d_call: TRBD2; j_call: TRBJ2-3; cdr3_nt: TGCGCCAGCAGCTCGGGGAACGGACTAGCGACAGATACGCAGTATTTT; cdr3_aa: CASSSGNGLATDTQYF
clone_size: many; v_call: TRBV2; d_call: TRBD2; j_call: TRBJ2-1; cdr3_nt: TGTGCCAGCAGGGACGTGGGACTAGCTCCAGGGGATGAGCAGTTCTTC; cdr3_aa: CASRDVGLAPGDEQFF
clone_size: few; v_call: TRBV11-2; d_call: NA; j_call: TRBJ2-3; cdr3_nt: TGTGCCAGTCTCCCTACCTGGGGGGCGATCACTAGCACAGATACGCAGTATTTT; cdr3_aa: CASLPTWGAITSTDTQYF
clone_size: NA; v_call: TRBV3-1; d_call: NA; j_call: TRBJ1-1; cdr3_nt: TGTGCCAGCAGCCGGGGGGGTAGCACTGAAGCTTTCTTT; cdr3_aa: CASSRGGSTEAFF
clone_size: many; v_call: TRBV5-6; d_call: NA; j_call: TRBJ1-6; cdr3_nt: TGTGCCAGCAGCGACCCGAACGGGTCACCCCTCCACTTT; cdr3_aa: CASSDPNGSPLHF
clone_size: NA; v_call: TRBV29-1; d_call: NA; j_call: TRBJ2-7; cdr3_nt: TGCAGCGTCCGGACAGATATCTCCTACGAGCAGTACTTC; cdr3_aa: CSVRTDISYEQYF
clone_size: few; v_call: TRBV5-1; d_call: TRBD2; j_call: TRBJ2-3; cdr3_nt: TGCGCCAGCCGTAGCGGGGGGGCGACAGATACGCAGTATTTT; cdr3_aa: CASRSGGATDTQYF
clone_size: NA; v_call: TRBV18; d_call: TRBD2; j_call: TRBJ2-5; cdr3_nt: TGTGCCAGCTCACCACTAGCGGGGACCCTCCAAGAGACCCAGTACTTC; cdr3_aa: CASSPLAGTLQETQYF
clone_size: NA; v_call: TRBV4-3; d_call: TRBD1; j_call: TRBJ2-7; cdr3_nt: TGCGCCAGCAGCCAAGACAAGGACAGGGCCTACGAGCAGTACTTC; cdr3_aa: CASSQDKDRAYEQYF
clone_size: many; v_call: TRBV5-1; d_call: TRBD2; j_call: TRBJ2-5; cdr3_nt: TGCGCCAGCAGCTCCGGGACTAGTGTAGGAGAGACCCAGTACTTC; cdr3_aa: CASSSGTSVGETQYF
clone_size: many; v_call: TRBV4-2; d_call: NA; j_call: TRBJ1-1; cdr3_nt: TGTGCCAGCAGCCAAGCTGGAGGGGTTGTTACTGAAGCTTTCTTT; cdr3_aa: CASSQAGGVVTEAFF
clone_size: many; v_call: TRBV29-1; d_call: NA; j_call: TRBJ2-3; cdr3_nt: TGCAGCGTTGGAGGATGGGCGGCGGGAGATACGCAGTATTTT; cdr3_aa: CSVGGWAAGDTQYF
clone_size: few; v_call: TRBV7-6; d_call: TRBD1; j_call: TRBJ1-3; cdr3_nt: TGTGCCAGCAGCTTAGAGTACAGGGGGCCTCGTGGAAACACCATATATTTT; cdr3_aa: CASSLEYRGPRGNTIYF
clone_size: few; v_call: TRBV7-8; d_call: TRBD1; j_call: TRBJ1-2; cdr3_nt: TGTGCCAGCAGCTTACTAACCGGGACAGAGGTCTATGGCTACACCTTC; cdr3_aa: CASSLLTGTEVYGYTF
clone_size: medium-sized; v_call: TRBV29-1; d_call: NA; j_call: TRBJ2-7; cdr3_nt: TGCAGCGTTGAGGTAGGGACCCTCTACGAGCAGTACTTC; cdr3_aa: CSVEVGTLYEQYF
clone_size: few; v_call: TRBV12-3/TRBV12-4; d_call: TRBD2; j_call: TRBJ2-2; cdr3_nt: TGTGCCAGCGATACCCCCGACCCCCTAGCGGCGAACACCGGGGAGCTGTTTTTT; cdr3_aa: CASDTPDPLAANTGELFF
clone_size: few; v_call: TRBV7-9; d_call: TRBD1; j_call: TRBJ2-1; cdr3_nt: TGTGCCAGCAGCCGTGCTGGACAGGCGAGCTCCTACAATGAGCAGTTCTTC; cdr3_aa: CASSRAGQASSYNEQFF
clone_size: few; v_call: TRBV5-5; d_call: NA; j_call: TRBJ1-1; cdr3_nt: TGTGCCAGCAGCTTGTGGGGTGACACTGAAGCTTTCTTT; cdr3_aa: CASSLWGDTEAFF
clone_size: many; v_call: TRBV3-1; d_call: NA; j_call: TRBJ1-1; cdr3_nt: TGTGCCAGCAGCCAGGTCATGAACACTGAAGCTTTCTTT; cdr3_aa: CASSQVMNTEAFF
clone_size: few; v_call: TRBV28; d_call: NA; j_call: TRBJ2-5; cdr3_nt: TGTGCCAGCAGCCCGACAGGCCTGACAGAGACCCAGTACTTC; cdr3_aa: CASSPTGLTETQYF
clone_size: NA; v_call: TRBV7-9; d_call: NA; j_call: TRBJ2-5; cdr3_nt: TGTGCCAGCAGCTTCATGGGCGGGATAGCCGCCGGAGAGACCCAGTACTTC; cdr3_aa: CASSFMGGIAAGETQYF
clone_size: many; v_call: TRBV29-1; d_call: NA; j_call: TRBJ2-1; cdr3_nt: TGCAGCGTTCCCAGGTTGAGCTCCTACAATGAGCAGTTCTTC; cdr3_aa: CSVPRLSSYNEQFF